The 11 T cell receptor beta chains in this list originate from one sample, sequenced in a study of T cell responses to AZD1222 COVID-19 vaccine. Clones were sequenced by immunoSEQ multiplex PCR, and TCRdb holds only the in-frame ones, with some missing. The sample lists 250,000 to 300,000 clones; 94% were seen once. This specimen was peripheral blood, taken 28 days after the second AZD1222 dose. These receptors all stem from an adult who received the AZD1222 COVID-19 vaccine.

The genes are TRBV2 and TRBJ1-5; D perhaps matches TRBD1 (5 bases). This CDR3 region has 16 residues. V was pared by 4 bases and J by 2 bases, with 15 bases between. Germline V lookup: CDR1 SNHLY, CDR2 FYNNEI. This CDR3 reads CASSGRGAWGNQPQHF. The CDR3 DNA sequence: TGTGCCAGCAGTGGCCGGGGCGCGTGGGGCAATCAGCCCCAGCATTTT.

The chain is built from TRBV24-1 and TRBJ2-1, with D perhaps matching TRBD2 (6 bases). With 1 base removed from V and 1 base from J, the gap between germline ends came to 7 bases. The CDR3 is 15 amino acids. Looked up from germline, CDR1 is KGHDR and CDR2 is SFDVKD. CDR3 in amino acids: CATSDFAGSYNEQFF. CDR3 nucleotide sequence: TGTGCCACCAGTGATTTCGCGGGATCCTACAATGAGCAGTTCTTC.

This clone was observed once. V usage is TRBV2 and J usage is TRBJ1-5; D perhaps matches TRBD1 (6 bases). The length of the CDR3 is 11 residues. The V and J ends lost 8 bases and 13 bases respectively, with 15 bases between them. Germline CDR1 and CDR2: SNHLY and FYNNEI. CDR3 residues: CASGLLQGQHF. DNA of the CDR3: TGTGCCAGCGGGTTACTACAGGGTCAGCATTTT.

This clone came up once. Other DNA sequences of this sample code for an identical CDR3. This chain links TRBV2 with TRBJ1-1; no clear D gene. CDR1 is SNHLY and CDR2 is FYNNEI in the germline V gene. Trimming removed 8 bases at V and 0 bases at J, with 10 bases between. The CDR3 extends over 13 amino acids. CDR3 sequence (DNA): TGTGCCAGCTCAGACGGGATGAACACTGAAGCTTTCTTT. This gives the protein CASSDGMNTEAFF.

The chain joins TRBV11-2 to TRBJ1-6, with 7 positions matching TRBD1. V dropped 4 bases and J dropped 10; count of bases not matched to a gene: 7. CDR1 is SGHAT, CDR2 FQNNGV, per germline. The CDR3 loop spans 14 amino acids. The CDR3 DNA follows: TGTGCCAGCAGCTCAAACAGGGGAAACTCACCCCTCCACTTT. This encodes CASSSNRGNSPLHF.

Concerning this clone itself: This same CDR3 is encoded by further DNA sequences in the sample. This chain connects TRBV18 to TRBJ1-2; 7 bases are shared with TRBD1. CDR3 length equals 13 residues. Germline assignment: CDR1 KGHSH and CDR2 LQKENI. Trimming removed 2 bases from V and 5 bases from J; junction bases left unmatched: 2. CDR3 coding DNA: TGTGCCAGCTCACCATCAGGGGGATATGGCTACACCTTC. Its protein product is CASSPSGGYGYTF.

The chain carries TRBV28 and TRBJ1-1; the match to TRBD1 covers 7 bases. Germline values: CDR1 MDHEN, CDR2 SYDVKM. This CDR3 contains 13 residues. V lost 6 bases to trimming and J lost 4 bases; unmatched junction nucleotides: 5. CDR3 nucleotide sequence: TGTGCCAGCAGAACAGGGGTTGGCACTGAAGCTTTCTTT. It translates to CASRTGVGTEAFF.

The chain has TRBV7-3 and TRBJ2-1; the D is unclear. CDR3 size: 16 residues. Germline CDR1 SGHTA, CDR2 FQGTGA. V lost 0 bases to trimming and J lost 0 bases, with 9 bases between them. In nucleotides, the CDR3 is TGTGCCAGCAGCTTAACCCTCCGGAGCTCCTACAATGAGCAGTTCTTC. Its protein is CASSLTLRSSYNEQFF.

This clone was observed a few times. The chain joins TRBV2 to TRBJ1-1, with 7 bases fitting TRBD1. CDR3 length: 12 amino acids. Germline V gives CDR1 SNHLY, CDR2 FYNNEI. J gave up 5 bases and V 10 bases, and 7 bases lay outside the gene matches. The CDR3 coding sequence is TGTGCCATCGGACAGGATAGGACTGAAGCTTTCTTT. Its protein is CAIGQDRTEAFF.

This rearrangement joins TRBV3-1 (or the pseudogene TRBV3-2) to TRBJ2-1; D uncertain. From germline, CDR1 is LGHDT and CDR2 YNNKEL (reference sequence). V was shortened by 1 base and J by 10 bases, with 14 bases between the two germline ends. The CDR3 has 14 amino acids. CDR3 sequence: CASSQAGGLGEQFF. The DNA of the CDR3 is TGTGCCAGCAGCCAAGCGGGCGGCTTGGGAGAGCAGTTCTTC.

The chain recombines TRBV19 with TRBJ2-2; 7 bases are shared with TRBD2. The CDR3 contains 14 residues. CDR1 LNHDA and CDR2 SQIVND come from the germline V gene (reference sequence). V gave up 1 base and J gave up 4 bases; unmatched junction bases: 0. This CDR3 reads CASSIAGGTGELFF. The CDR3 DNA sequence: TGTGCCAGTAGTATAGCGGGAGGCACCGGGGAGCTGTTTTTT.